The clone carrying this TCR beta chain was found many times. One entry per CDR3 protein results from TCRdb running MiXCR on the RT-PCR reads. The table includes about 170,000 distinct CDR3 sequences, roughly 10% detected once. V was clipped by 2 bases and J by 1 base, with 6 bases between them. CDR1 SGDLS and CDR2 YYNGEE come from the germline V gene. This CDR3 is 13 amino acids long. The data belong to a study of response to subunit inactivated influenza vaccine. V gene TRBV9 combines with J gene TRBJ1-1; the D is unclear. Sequenced material: CD8+ T cells sorted from PBMCs, taken around 25 months after vaccination. This receptor was identified in a man aged 50-75 years who received an inactivated influenza vaccine. CDR3: CASSVDKNTEAFF. The CDR3 coding sequence is TGTGCCAGCAGCGTCGACAAGAACACTGAAGCTTTCTTT.